In this sample, the clone carrying this TCR beta chain turned up a few times. What it binds is not known. V was clipped by 1 base and J by 6 bases, with 18 bases between them. The germline CDR1 and CDR2 sequences are LGHNA and YSLEER. The CDR3 is 17 amino acids. This sample was taken from a study of T-cell memory formation after mild COVID-19. Study-level results: Mainly in CM and EM were contracting CD4+ clones; CD8+ were in EMRA.

MiXCR, run by TCRdb on the 5' RACE reads, gives a single entry per CDR3 protein. Here the sample spans a few hundred thousand distinct CDR3 sequences, about a sixth being singletons. The V call is TRBV4-3, the J call TRBJ1-4, with D maybe TRBD1 (5 bases). This clonotype originated in a man between 18 and 29 years old who had mild COVID-19 (a few samples of this study predate the infection). Cell type and time point are not known. Sequencing input: PBMCs or a T cell subset sorted from them (not recorded which). CDR3 coding DNA: TGCGCCAGCAGCCAAGGATCGAGCATGGGGACCTATGAAAAACTGTTTTTT. Translation: CASSQGSSMGTYEKLFF.